One and the same sample provided the 22 T cell receptor beta chains below, sequenced in a study of cytomegalovirus exposure and HLA in healthy donors. Both 60 Vbeta primers and 13 Jbeta primers went into the PCR. This table comes from immunoSEQ multiplex PCR, and its TCRdb copy is limited to in-frame clones, with some not included. The table includes about 150,000 clones, over 80% detected once. The source material was PBMCs. The receptors shown here come from a man aged 35-49 years in good health and CMV-seronegative.

The CDR3 reads CASSADSFSGNTIYF. The CDR3 bases are TGTGCCAGCAGCGCGGACAGCTTTAGTGGAAACACCATATATTTT. The rearrangement uses TRBV7-2 and TRBJ1-3; possibly TRBD1 for D (6 bases). CDR1 and CDR2 (germline): SGHTA, FQGNSA. The CDR3 is 15 residues long. The germline V and J ends were trimmed by 5 bases and 3 bases, with 14 bases remaining between them.

This clone was recorded only once. The chain joins TRBV30 to TRBJ1-1, with a tentative D call TRBD1 (5 bases). The length of the CDR3 is 14 residues. Germline lookup yields CDR1 GTSNPN and CDR2 SVGIG (reference sequence). Trimming cost V 3 bases and J 4 bases, with 15 bases left between them. The DNA for the CDR3 is TGTGCCTGGAGCCGGGGGGAAGGGGCCACTGAAGCTTTCTTT. This codes for CAWSRGEGATEAFF.

This chain links TRBV19 with TRBJ2-1; D is possibly TRBD2 (6 bases). Germline V gene lookup returns CDR1 LNHDA and CDR2 SQIVND (reference sequence). V was cut by 3 bases and J by 0 bases, with 15 bases left in between. This CDR3 region has 17 residues. CDR3 sequence reads: CASSILAGGSSYNEQFF. The CDR3 bases are TGTGCCAGTAGTATCCTCGCCGGGGGAAGCTCCTACAATGAGCAGTTCTTC.

This chain links TRBV19 with TRBJ1-2; TRBD1 matches at 9 bases. The V gene end was trimmed by 2 bases and the J gene end by 7 bases; junction bases not matched to a gene: 14. Germline V CDR1 and CDR2: LNHDA, SQIVND (reference sequence). The CDR3 length is 17 residues. CDR3 sequence: CASSINPNRGHRVGYTF. Written as DNA, the CDR3 is TGTGCCAGTAGTATAAATCCCAACAGGGGGCATCGTGTTGGCTACACCTTC.

The chain couples TRBV18 to TRBJ2-7; D may be TRBD1 (6 bases). V dropped 6 bases and J dropped 3 bases, with 21 bases sitting between them. Germline CDR1 and CDR2: KGHSH and LQKENI. The CDR3 consists of 16 residues. CDR3 nucleotides: TGTGCCAGCTCGCCCCTCCCCGGGACAAGGGACTACGAGCAGTACTTC. This encodes CASSPLPGTRDYEQYF.

In this sample, this clone turned up once. The chain couples TRBV29-1 to TRBJ1-2, with TRBD1 matching 7 bases. Germline lookup yields CDR1 SQVTM and CDR2 ANQGSEA. This CDR3 is 13 amino acids long. Losses at the gene ends were 7 bases for V and 8 bases for J; bases not matched to a gene: 13. The CDR3 DNA reads TGCAGCGCCCTACGACAGGGAGCATGGGGCTACACCTTC. It translates to CSALRQGAWGYTF.

The chain couples TRBV5-4 to TRBJ1-3; tentative D call: TRBD1 (5 bases). Germline V CDR1 and CDR2: SGHNT, YYREEE (reference sequence). The V gene lost 0 bases and the J gene lost 0 bases, with 7 bases spanning the gap. The CDR3 has 15 residues. The CDR3 loop reads CASSLGGGSGNTIYF. CDR3 DNA sequence: TGTGCCAGCAGCTTGGGCGGGGGCTCTGGAAACACCATATATTTT.

This chain uses TRBV5-1 with TRBJ2-2; 12 bases agree with TRBD2. CDR1 is SGHRS and CDR2 is YFSETQ in the germline V gene. The V gene end was trimmed by 6 bases and the J gene end by 6 bases; junction bases not matched to a gene: 9. The CDR3 length is 16 residues. CDR3 amino acids: CASTLVLAGGSGELFF. Here the CDR3 DNA reads TGCGCCAGCACCCTTGTACTAGCGGGAGGATCCGGGGAGCTGTTTTTT.

V usage is TRBV5-1 and J usage is TRBJ1-2; 9 bases match TRBD1. The V gene end was trimmed by 4 bases and the J gene end by 7 bases; junction bases not matched to a gene: 8. Germline V gene lookup returns CDR1 SGHRS and CDR2 YFSETQ. The CDR3 contains 14 residues. The CDR3 reads CASSLPGQGSGYTF. The CDR3 bases are TGCGCCAGCAGCCTACCCGGACAGGGGAGTGGCTACACCTTC. The full variable domain, rest sourced from reference TRBV5-1 and TRBJ1-2, is KAGVTQTPRYLIKTRGQQVTLSCSPISGHRSVSWYQQTPGQGLQFLFEYFSETQRNKGNFPGRFSGRQFSNSRSEMNVSTLELGDSALYLCASSLPGQGSGYTFGSGTRLTVV.

This rearrangement joins TRBV10-2 to TRBJ2-3, with a tentative D call TRBD2 (5 bases). CDR1 is WSHSY, CDR2 SAAADI, per germline. Trimming took off 0 bases at V and 8 bases at J, with 24 bases between the two ends. CDR3 length: 18 amino acids. CDR3 in DNA: TGCGCCAGCAGTGAGTCAGCCCCGGCGGGCCAGAACCGCGGTACGCAGTATTTT. Residues: CASSESAPAGQNRGTQYF.

The chain is built from TRBV4-3 and TRBJ1-2; D ambiguous. The CDR3 has 13 amino acids. V was trimmed by 4 bases and J by 1 base, leaving 7 bases between them. Looked up from germline, CDR1 is LGHNA and CDR2 is YSLEER. The CDR3 reads CASSPTRNYGYTF. In nucleotides, the CDR3 is TGCGCCAGCAGCCCGACTCGTAACTATGGCTACACCTTC.

The chain has TRBV2 and TRBJ2-2; D may be TRBD1 (6 bases). Trimming cost V 7 bases and J 1 base, with 10 bases left between them. The CDR3 covers 14 residues. The germline CDR1 and CDR2 sequences are SNHLY and FYNNEI. CDR3 DNA: TGTGCCAGCACCCTGGACAGGAACACCGGGGAGCTGTTTTTT. This gives the protein CASTLDRNTGELFF.

This clone was observed a single time. This chain uses TRBV5-1 with TRBJ2-3; 9 positions agree with TRBD1. CDR1 is SGHRS, CDR2 YFSETQ, per germline. The CDR3 is 17 residues long. After removal of 4 bases from V and 0 bases from J, the junction contained 9 bases not matched to a gene. Here the CDR3 reads CASSHGQGTVSTDTQYF. The CDR3 region has the DNA TGCGCCAGCAGCCATGGACAGGGGACTGTTAGCACAGATACGCAGTATTTT. Full variable domain (rest looked up from reference TRBV5-1 and TRBJ2-3): KAGVTQTPRYLIKTRGQQVTLSCSPISGHRSVSWYQQTPGQGLQFLFEYFSETQRNKGNFPGRFSGRQFSNSRSEMNVSTLELGDSALYLCASSHGQGTVSTDTQYFGPGTRLTVL.

The rearrangement links TRBV27 to TRBJ2-7; 9 bases align to TRBD1. In germline, CDR1 is MNHEY, CDR2 SMNVEV (reference sequence). CDR3 size: 16 residues. V dropped 1 base and J dropped 2; count of bases not matched to a gene: 6. The CDR3 bases are TGTGCCAGCAGTTTATTGACAGGGGGTGTGACCTACGAGCAGTACTTC. It encodes CASSLLTGGVTYEQYF.

The chain is built from TRBV2 and TRBJ2-2, with a weak D call TRBD1 (7 bases). The CDR3 runs to 15 residues. In germline, CDR1 is SNHLY, CDR2 FYNNEI. The V gene lost 4 bases and the J gene lost 3 bases, with 12 bases spanning the gap. CDR3 residues: CASSVQGGDTGELFF. The CDR3 DNA reads TGTGCCAGCAGTGTTCAGGGGGGCGACACCGGGGAGCTGTTTTTT. The full variable domain, with the rest looked up from reference TRBV2 and TRBJ2-2, is EPEVTQTPSHQVTQMGQEVILRCVPISNHLYFYWYRQILGQKVEFLVSFYNNEISEKSEIFDDQFSVERPDGSNFTLKIRSTKLEDSAMYFCASSVQGGDTGELFFGEGSRLTVL.

A single count supports this clone. The chain combines TRBV4-1 with TRBJ2-6, with TRBD2 identical over 9 bases. This CDR3 spans 20 amino acids. From germline, CDR1 is MGHRA and CDR2 YSYEKL. V trimming: 0 bases; J trimming: 1 base; junction bases outside the gene matches: 10. In nucleotides, the CDR3 is TGCGCCAGCAGCCAAGATAATTCGAATAGCGGGAGATCTGGGGCCAACGTCCTGACTTTC. As protein: CASSQDNSNSGRSGANVLTF.

The chain carries TRBV2 and TRBJ2-5; TRBD1 aligns across 8 bases. Unmatched junction bases numbered 10, after V lost 0 bases and J lost 7 bases. Looked up from germline, CDR1 is SNHLY and CDR2 is FYNNEI. The CDR3 has 16 amino acids. Here the CDR3 reads CASSEATGGRLGTQYF. As DNA, the CDR3 is TGTGCCAGCAGTGAAGCTACAGGGGGACGGTTGGGGACCCAGTACTTC.

The J gene is TRBJ2-5, the V gene TRBV7-8; TRBD2 matches at 7 bases. Matching the DNA end better, TRBJ2-7 makes the J call doubtful. The CDR3 spans 15 residues. From germline, CDR1 is SGHVS and CDR2 FQNEAQ. As DNA, the CDR3 is TGTGCCAGCAGCTTATCGGTCGGGCCGGGGGGCGAGCAGTACTTC. As protein: CASSLSVGPGGEQYF.

This rearrangement joins TRBV30 to TRBJ1-6; D remains ambiguous. Trimming pared 3 bases from V and 8 bases from J, leaving 5 bases between. Germline-derived CDR1 and CDR2 are GTSNPN and SVGIG (reference sequence). CDR3 size: 11 residues. CDR3 residues: CAWSRDSPLHF. The CDR3 DNA follows: TGTGCCTGGAGCCGGGATTCACCCCTCCACTTT.

This clone came up a few times. This chain connects TRBV9 to TRBJ1-4, with D unresolved. Trimming pared 0 bases from V and 0 bases from J, leaving 9 bases between. The CDR3 sequence is 16 residues long. From germline, CDR1 is SGDLS and CDR2 YYNGEE. CDR3 sequence: CASSVEGDSTNEKLFF. The CDR3 DNA is TGTGCCAGCAGCGTAGAAGGTGACTCAACTAATGAAAAACTGTTTTTT.

This chain connects TRBV13 to TRBJ1-5; perhaps TRBD1 as D (5 bases). Trimming cost V 1 base and J 4 bases, with 5 bases left between them. CDR1 is PRHDT and CDR2 is FYEKMQ in the germline V gene (reference sequence). The CDR3 is 13 amino acids. CDR3 amino acids: CASSLDRNQPQHF. For the CDR3, the DNA is TGTGCCAGCAGCTTAGACAGGAATCAGCCCCAGCATTTT.

The chain couples TRBV28 to TRBJ2-5; 9 nucleotides agree with TRBD1. Trimming removed 3 bases from V and 0 bases from J; junction bases left unmatched: 5. CDR1 and CDR2 from the germline V gene are MDHEN and SYDVKM. CDR3 size: 16 residues. The CDR3 here is CASSFMGTGNQETQYF. The CDR3 nucleotides read TGTGCCAGCAGTTTTATGGGGACAGGGAACCAAGAGACCCAGTACTTC.